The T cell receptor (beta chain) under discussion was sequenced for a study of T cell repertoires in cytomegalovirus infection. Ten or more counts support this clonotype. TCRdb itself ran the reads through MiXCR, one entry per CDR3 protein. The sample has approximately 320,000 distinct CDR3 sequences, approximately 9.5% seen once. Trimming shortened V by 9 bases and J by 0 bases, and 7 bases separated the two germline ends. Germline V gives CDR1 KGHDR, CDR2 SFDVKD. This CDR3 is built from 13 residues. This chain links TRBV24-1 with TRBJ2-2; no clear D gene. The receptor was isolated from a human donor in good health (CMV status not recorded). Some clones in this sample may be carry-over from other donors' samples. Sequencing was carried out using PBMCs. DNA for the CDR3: TGTGCCACCTATCATCCGAACACCGGGGAGCTGTTTTTT. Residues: CATYHPNTGELFF.